These 13 T cell receptor beta chains came from one sample sequenced in a study of blood T cell repertoires in COVID-19. The assay was immunoSEQ multiplex PCR, and TCRdb's table has in-frame clones only and misses some. The sample lists 250,000 to 350,000 clones, just under 90% seen once, with roughly 2.9% in the top ten. The sequencing input was PBMCs or T cells enriched from blood (not recorded which). Every receptor here comes from a woman aged 45-59 years who had been exposed to COVID-19.

The rearrangement uses TRBV10-3 and TRBJ1-6; 9 bases are a match to TRBD1. Trimming at V came to 3 bases and at J to 9 bases, leaving 6 bases not matched to a gene. The CDR3 spans 15 residues. Germline CDR1 reads ENHRY; CDR2 reads SYGVKD. CDR3 bases: TGTGCCATCAGTGAAAGGACAGGGGTGGTTTCACCCCTCCACTTT. Its protein is CAISERTGVVSPLHF.

V is TRBV28 and J is TRBJ1-2, with 10 bases lining up with TRBD1. V shed 4 bases and J 4 bases; nucleotides not matched to a gene: 6. Germline CDR1 is MDHEN and CDR2 is SYDVKM. This CDR3 comprises 15 residues. The CDR3 here is CASSSPGTGAYGYTF. Written as DNA, the CDR3 is TGTGCCAGCAGTTCCCCAGGGACAGGGGCCTATGGCTACACCTTC.

V usage is TRBV28 and J usage is TRBJ1-6, with a weak D call TRBD1 (5 bases). There are 16 residues in the CDR3. Germline CDR1 MDHEN, CDR2 SYDVKM. V lost 6 bases and J lost 1, with 13 bases in between. CDR3 DNA sequence: TGTGCCAGCAGCTTTTATCAGGGTTCCTATAATTCACCCCTCCACTTT. This encodes CASSFYQGSYNSPLHF.

The chain employs TRBV19 and TRBJ2-3; a possible D gene is TRBD2 (5 bases). V lost 8 bases and J 1 base, leaving 19 bases between the germline ends. Per the germline V gene, CDR1 is LNHDA and CDR2 is SQIVND (reference sequence). This CDR3 spans 16 amino acids. CDR3 region: CASSPRGWRGTDTQYF. DNA for the CDR3: TGTGCCAGTTCCCCCCGGGGATGGCGGGGCACAGATACGCAGTATTTT. The full variable domain, in which reference TRBV19 and TRBJ2-3 provide the parts outside the CDR3, is DGGITQSPKYLFRKEGQNVTLSCEQNLNHDAMYWYRQDPGQGLRLIYYSQIVNDFQKGDIAEGYSVSREKKESFPLTVTSAQKNPTAFYLCASSPRGWRGTDTQYFGPGTRLTVL.

This chain's CDR3 is CAISGGRLAGGPVSYEQYF. The CDR3 coding sequence is TGTGCCATCAGTGGTGGAAGACTAGCGGGGGGGCCTGTCTCCTACGAGCAGTACTTC. This sequence joins TRBV10-3 and TRBJ2-7, with 14 nucleotides matching TRBD2. V lost 4 bases to trimming and J lost 0 bases; unmatched junction nucleotides: 11. CDR3 length equals 19 residues. CDR1 ENHRY and CDR2 SYGVKD come from the germline V gene.

This clone was seen just once. The V call is TRBV7-9, the J call TRBJ1-4; 7 nucleotides align to TRBD1. With 3 bases clipped from V and 8 bases from J, the junction kept 9 bases outside the gene matches. CDR1 is SEHNR and CDR2 is FQNEAQ in the germline V gene (reference sequence). The CDR3 is 15 amino acids. CDR3 sequence (DNA): TGTGCCAGCAGCTTCACCGGGACAGTCGGGGAAAAACTGTTTTTT. Its protein is CASSFTGTVGEKLFF.

Written as DNA, the CDR3 is TGTGCCAGCACTCCGGGACAGGGTTACCAGCCCCAGCATTTT. Protein sequence: CASTPGQGYQPQHF. The chain recombines TRBV28 with TRBJ1-5, with 9 bases that match TRBD1. With V trimmed by 7 bases and J by 7 bases, 8 bases remained unmatched. CDR1 and CDR2 (germline): MDHEN, SYDVKM. The CDR3 loop spans 14 amino acids.

The chain carries TRBV5-1 and TRBJ2-5; D gene unclear. Germline V gives CDR1 SGHRS, CDR2 YFSETQ. The length of the CDR3 is 15 residues. Trimming took off 2 bases at V and 5 bases at J, with 16 bases between the two ends. CDR3 protein: CASSLNSREMETQYF. The CDR3 bases are TGCGCCAGCAGCTTAAACTCCCGTGAGATGGAGACCCAGTACTTC.

For the CDR3, the DNA is TGTGCCATCAGTGCAAGCATCGTGGGCTACACCTTC. This encodes CAISASIVGYTF. The chain is built from TRBV10-3 and TRBJ1-2; the D is unclear. Germline CDR1 is ENHRY and CDR2 is SYGVKD. The V gene lost 4 bases and the J gene lost 8 bases, with 11 bases spanning the gap. This CDR3 comprises 12 residues.

The chain uses TRBV6-1 and TRBJ2-2; the D gene is possibly TRBD1 (6 bases). In germline, CDR1 is MNHNS, CDR2 SASEGT. The CDR3 runs 16 residues. V lost 1 base and J lost 5, with 14 bases in between. The CDR3 here is CASSEGDRFLTGELFF. CDR3 coding DNA: TGTGCCAGCAGTGAAGGTGACAGGTTTTTGACCGGGGAGCTGTTTTTT.

This chain's CDR3 is CASSQVGVGPNEQFF. Here the CDR3 DNA reads TGCGCCAGCAGCCAAGTAGGGGTTGGACCCAATGAGCAGTTCTTC. The rearrangement joins TRBV4-1 to TRBJ2-1; D is perhaps TRBD1 (5 bases). Germline loops: CDR1 MGHRA, CDR2 YSYEKL. This CDR3 contains 15 residues. V lost 1 base to trimming and J lost 6 bases, with 13 bases between them.

This clone was detected only once. The rearrangement joins TRBV28 to TRBJ1-5; D perhaps matches TRBD1 (5 bases). V lost 6 bases to trimming and J lost 1 base, with 13 bases between them. The V gene's germline CDR1 is MDHEN and CDR2 SYDVKM. The CDR3 runs 15 residues. This CDR3 reads CASSPQGGSNQPQHF. The CDR3 DNA follows: TGTGCCAGCAGCCCGCAGGGTGGGAGCAATCAGCCCCAGCATTTT.

CDR3 bases: TGTGCCAGTAGTGGTCCCTCATTGGGGCGCGGAAAAGCTTTCTTT. Amino acid sequence: CASSGPSLGRGKAFF. V and J are TRBV19 and TRBJ1-1; D perhaps matches TRBD1 (5 bases). The length of the CDR3 is 15 residues. V lost 5 bases to trimming and J lost 9 bases, with 22 bases between them. CDR1 is LNHDA and CDR2 is SQIVND in the germline V gene (reference sequence).